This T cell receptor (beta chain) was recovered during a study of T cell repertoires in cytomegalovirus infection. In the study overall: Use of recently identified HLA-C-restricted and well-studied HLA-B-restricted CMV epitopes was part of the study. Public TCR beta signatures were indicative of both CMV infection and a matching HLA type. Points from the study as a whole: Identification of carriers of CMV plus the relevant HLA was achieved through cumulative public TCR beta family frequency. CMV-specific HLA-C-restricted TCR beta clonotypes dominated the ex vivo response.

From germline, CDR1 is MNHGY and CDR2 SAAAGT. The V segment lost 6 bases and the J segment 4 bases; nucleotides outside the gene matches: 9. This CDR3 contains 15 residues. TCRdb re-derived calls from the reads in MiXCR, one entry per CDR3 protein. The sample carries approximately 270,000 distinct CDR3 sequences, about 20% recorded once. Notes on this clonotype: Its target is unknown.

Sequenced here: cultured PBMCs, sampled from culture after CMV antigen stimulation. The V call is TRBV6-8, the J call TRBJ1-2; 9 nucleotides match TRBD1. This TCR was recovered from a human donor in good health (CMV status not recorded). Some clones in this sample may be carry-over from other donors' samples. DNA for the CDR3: TGTGCCAGCAGCCAATGGACAGGGGATTCCTATGGCTACACCTTC. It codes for CASSQWTGDSYGYTF.